These T cell receptor beta chains were read from a single sample in a study of HIV-infected patients and healthy controls. Each CDR3 protein is one row after TCRdb ran MiXCR on the 5' RACE reads. The sample carries some 15,000 distinct CDR3 sequences, 9.4% recorded once. Material for sequencing was blood. The receptors derive from an adult in good health. Each CDR3 is given with its conserved first and last residue. A D gene is named only where the DNA matches it firmly. Size values are once, few and many counts, or a class for expanded clones, and some rows have none.

TRBV10-3	TRBD2	TRBJ2-2	many	CAIRGLAGATGELFF	TGTGCCATCAGAGGACTAGCGGGAGCGACCGGGGAGCTGTTTTTT
TRBV2	.	TRBJ2-3	many	CASSVERDTSTDTQYF	TGTGCCAGCAGTGTAGAAAGGGACACAAGCACAGATACGCAGTATTTT
TRBV6-2/TRBV6-3	.	TRBJ1-1	few	CASSYSKGLYTEAFF	TGTGCCAGCAGTTACTCGAAAGGGCTCTACACTGAAGCTTTCTTT
TRBV18	.	TRBJ2-3	medium-sized	CASSPNRARADTQYF	TGTGCCAGCTCACCGAACAGGGCAAGAGCAGATACGCAGTATTTT
TRBV6-4	TRBD2	TRBJ2-2	.	CASRAGLAAGELFF	TGTGCCAGCAGGGCGGGACTAGCGGCCGGGGAGCTGTTTTTT
TRBV27	TRBD2	TRBJ2-5	few	CASSPLAGLVRETQYF	TGTGCCAGCAGTCCTCTAGCGGGATTGGTTCGTGAGACCCAGTACTTC
TRBV6-6	TRBD2	TRBJ2-2	many	CASSYSILLASGHTGELFF	TGTGCCAGCAGTTACTCGATTCTTCTCGCTAGCGGTCACACCGGGGAGCTGTTTTTT
TRBV5-1	.	TRBJ1-1	many	CASSAPGRRNTEAFF	TGCGCCAGCAGCGCACCGGGACGCAGGAACACTGAAGCTTTCTTT
TRBV20-1	.	TRBJ1-2	many	CSARSPDGYTF	TGCAGTGCTAGAAGCCCCGACGGCTACACCTTC
TRBV12-3/TRBV12-4	.	TRBJ2-1	many	CASSSGVGEQFF	TGTGCCAGCAGTTCGGGGGTGGGTGAGCAGTTCTTC